This record covers a single T cell receptor (beta chain). Its antigen is currently unknown. The CDR3 is made up of 14 amino acids. The junction had 4 bases not matched to a gene; V was cut back by 3 bases and J by 4 bases. Germline CDR1 reads LNHNV; CDR2 reads YYDKDF (reference sequence). TCRdb reprocessed the 5' RACE reads via MiXCR and lists one record per CDR3 protein. Of a few hundred thousand distinct CDR3 sequences listed, less than 20% were seen once; the top ten hold 17%. The data stem from a study of T cells after yellow fever vaccination. Whole-study results and caveats: Reappearance after the booster was seen for most primary-vaccination clones, at 96% CD4 and about 90% CD8.

The V call is TRBV15, the J call TRBJ1-1; 8 bases match TRBD1. This receptor was identified in a man between 18 and 35 years old who received the YFV17D yellow fever vaccine. Sample: PBMCs, taken 5 to 6 days after the first yellow fever vaccination. The CDR3, as DNA: TGTGCCACCAGCAGGGACAGGGTGCCCACTGAAGCTTTCTTT. Translation gives CATSRDRVPTEAFF.